This T cell receptor (beta chain) was identified in a study of T-cell reconstitution after alpha-beta-depleted transplantation in children. Germline values: CDR1 MNHEY, CDR2 SVGAGI. Trimming removed 6 bases from V and 2 bases from J, with 14 bases in between. CDR3 length: 16 residues. Preparation of the TCRbeta library involved a method that used unique molecular identifiers. TCRdb reprocessed the PCR reads via MiXCR and lists one record per CDR3 protein. The sample records 150,000 to 200,000 distinct CDR3 sequences, 11% being singletons. The sequence derives from a boy aged 2-9 years with acute myeloid leukemia, due to receive a stem cell transplant. This sequence joins TRBV6-5 and TRBJ2-6, with a tentative D call TRBD1 (6 bases). The starting material was PBMCs, obtained before TCRalphabeta/CD19-depleted stem cell transplant. CDR3 in amino acids: CASRGIQGPGANVLTF. CDR3 coding DNA: TGTGCCAGCAGGGGAATACAGGGTCCTGGGGCCAACGTCCTGACTTTC.